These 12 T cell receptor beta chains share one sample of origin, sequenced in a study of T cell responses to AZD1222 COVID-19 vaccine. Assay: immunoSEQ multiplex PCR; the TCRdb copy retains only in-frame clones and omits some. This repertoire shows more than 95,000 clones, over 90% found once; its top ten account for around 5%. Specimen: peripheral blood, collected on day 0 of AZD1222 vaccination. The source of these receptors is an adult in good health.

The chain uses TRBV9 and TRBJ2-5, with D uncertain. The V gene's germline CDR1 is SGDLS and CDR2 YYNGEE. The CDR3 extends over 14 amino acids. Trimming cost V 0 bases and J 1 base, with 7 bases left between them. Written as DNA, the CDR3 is TGTGCCAGCAGCGTAGGGGCAGCCCAAGAGACCCAGTACTTC. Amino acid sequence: CASSVGAAQETQYF.

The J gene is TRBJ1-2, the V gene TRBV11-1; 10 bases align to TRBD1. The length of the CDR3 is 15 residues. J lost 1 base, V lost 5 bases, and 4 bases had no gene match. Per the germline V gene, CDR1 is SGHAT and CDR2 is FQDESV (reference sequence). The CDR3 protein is CASSPGDRGNYGYTF. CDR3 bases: TGTGCCAGCAGCCCGGGGGACAGGGGTAACTATGGCTACACCTTC. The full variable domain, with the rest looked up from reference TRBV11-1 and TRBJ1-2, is EAEVAQSPRYKITEKSQAVAFWCDPISGHATLYWYRQILGQGPELLVQFQDESVVDDSQLPKDRFSAERLKGVDSTLKIQPAELGDSAMYLCASSPGDRGNYGYTFGSGTRLTVV.

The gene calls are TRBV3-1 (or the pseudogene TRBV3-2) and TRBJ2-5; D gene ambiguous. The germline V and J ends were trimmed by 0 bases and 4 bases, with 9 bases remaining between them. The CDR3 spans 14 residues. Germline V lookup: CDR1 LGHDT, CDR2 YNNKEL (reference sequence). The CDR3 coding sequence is TGTGCCAGCAGCCAAGATACAGTAGCAGAGACCCAGTACTTC. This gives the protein CASSQDTVAETQYF.

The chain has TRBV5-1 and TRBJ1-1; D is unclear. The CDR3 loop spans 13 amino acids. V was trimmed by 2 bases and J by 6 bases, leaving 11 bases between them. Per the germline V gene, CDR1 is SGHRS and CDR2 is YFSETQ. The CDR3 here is CASSFNYRAEAFF. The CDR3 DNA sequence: TGCGCCAGCAGCTTCAACTACCGGGCTGAAGCTTTCTTT.

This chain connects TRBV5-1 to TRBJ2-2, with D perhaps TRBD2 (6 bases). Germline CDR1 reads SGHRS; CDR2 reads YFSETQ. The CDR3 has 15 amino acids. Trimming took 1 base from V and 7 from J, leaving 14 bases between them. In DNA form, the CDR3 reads TGCGCCAGCAGCTTGTGGAGGGGTACTATCGGGGAGCTGTTTTTT. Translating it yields CASSLWRGTIGELFF. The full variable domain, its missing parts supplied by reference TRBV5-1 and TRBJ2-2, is KAGVTQTPRYLIKTRGQQVTLSCSPISGHRSVSWYQQTPGQGLQFLFEYFSETQRNKGNFPGRFSGRQFSNSRSEMNVSTLELGDSALYLCASSLWRGTIGELFFGEGSRLTVL.

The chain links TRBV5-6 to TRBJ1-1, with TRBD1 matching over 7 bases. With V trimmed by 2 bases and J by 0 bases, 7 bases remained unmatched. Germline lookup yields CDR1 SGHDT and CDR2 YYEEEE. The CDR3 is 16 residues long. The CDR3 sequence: CASSFQGGRVNTEAFF. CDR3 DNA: TGTGCCAGCAGCTTTCAGGGGGGACGAGTGAACACTGAAGCTTTCTTT.

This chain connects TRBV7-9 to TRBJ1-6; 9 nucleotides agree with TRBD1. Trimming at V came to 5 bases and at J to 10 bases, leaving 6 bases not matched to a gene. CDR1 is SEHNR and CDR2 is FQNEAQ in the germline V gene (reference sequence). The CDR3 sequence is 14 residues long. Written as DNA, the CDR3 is TGTGCCAGCAGCACCGGGACAGGGAGGTCACCCCTCCACTTT. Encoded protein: CASSTGTGRSPLHF.

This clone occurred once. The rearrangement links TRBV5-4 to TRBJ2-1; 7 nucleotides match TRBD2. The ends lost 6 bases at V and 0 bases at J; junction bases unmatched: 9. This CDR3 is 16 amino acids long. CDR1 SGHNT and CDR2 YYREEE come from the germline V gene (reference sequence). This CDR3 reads CASTHEGGSSYNEQFF. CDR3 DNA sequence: TGTGCCAGCACCCACGAGGGCGGGAGCTCCTACAATGAGCAGTTCTTC.

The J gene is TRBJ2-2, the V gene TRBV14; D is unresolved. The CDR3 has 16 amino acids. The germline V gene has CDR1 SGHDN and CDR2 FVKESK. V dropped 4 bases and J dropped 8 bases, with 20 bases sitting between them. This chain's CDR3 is CASSPAPLTFLGELFF. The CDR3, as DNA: TGTGCCAGCAGCCCAGCCCCCTTGACCTTCCTGGGGGAGCTGTTTTTT.

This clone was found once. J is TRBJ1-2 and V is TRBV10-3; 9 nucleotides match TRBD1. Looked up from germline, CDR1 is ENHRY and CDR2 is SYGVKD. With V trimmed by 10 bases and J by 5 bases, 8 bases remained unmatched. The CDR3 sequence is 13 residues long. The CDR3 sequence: CATAPGQGYGYTF. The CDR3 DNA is TGTGCCACCGCTCCGGGACAGGGATATGGCTACACCTTC.

This CDR3 is CASSRTSGEGETQYF. The CDR3 nucleotides are TGTGCCAGCTCTAGGACTAGCGGGGAGGGGGAGACCCAGTACTTC. This sequence joins TRBV4-2 and TRBJ2-5; 12 bases are a match to TRBD2. The CDR3 is 15 residues long. Germline V gene lookup returns CDR1 LGHNA and CDR2 YNFKEQ. The trim removed 8 bases at V and 5 bases at J, leaving 9 bases unmatched.

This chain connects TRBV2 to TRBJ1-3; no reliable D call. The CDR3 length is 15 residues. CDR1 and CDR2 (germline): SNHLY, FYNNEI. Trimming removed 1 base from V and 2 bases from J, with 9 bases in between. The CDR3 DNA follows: TGTGCCAGCAGTGAAGGGGCCTTCCCTGGAAACACCATATATTTT. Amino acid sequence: CASSEGAFPGNTIYF.